The 11 T cell receptor beta chains presented below share a single source sample, sequenced in a study of blood T cell repertoires in COVID-19. TCRdb's table, derived via immunoSEQ multiplex PCR, lists solely in-frame clones and lacks some. In the table there are about 81,000 clones, 60% to 80% of which are singletons. Material: peripheral blood. These TCRs come from a woman aged 50 to 60 with acute or convalescent COVID-19.

This clone was observed a handful of times. Other DNA sequences in this specimen translate into the identical CDR3. The chain is built from TRBV12-3 or TRBV12-4 and TRBJ1-1; no definite D call. The CDR3 totals 12 residues. V lost 2 bases and J 2 bases, leaving 3 bases between the germline ends. The CDR3 loop is CASSLLNTEAFF. CDR3 DNA: TGTGCCAGCAGTTTATTAAACACTGAAGCTTTCTTT.

V and J are TRBV5-5 and TRBJ2-1; 7 nucleotides agree with TRBD2. CDR1 SGHKS and CDR2 YYEKEE come from the germline V gene (reference sequence). The CDR3 loop spans 17 amino acids. V was pared by 3 bases and J by 9 bases, with 18 bases of the junction left unmatched. The CDR3 reads CASSSLQSAGVRAEQFF. In DNA form, the CDR3 reads TGTGCCAGCAGCTCTCTCCAGTCCGCGGGGGTTCGTGCTGAGCAGTTCTTC.

The J gene is TRBJ2-1, the V gene TRBV3-1 (or the pseudogene TRBV3-2); D gene uncertain. V shed 0 bases and J shed 8 bases, with 8 bases lying between them. CDR1 and CDR2 (germline): LGHDT, YNNKEL (reference sequence). The CDR3 totals 13 residues. The CDR3 DNA follows: TGTGCCAGCAGCCAAGATTCGGTCGATGAGCAGTTCTTC. It codes for CASSQDSVDEQFF.

The chain uses TRBV5-4 and TRBJ1-1, with D perhaps matching TRBD1 (5 bases). Germline V CDR1 and CDR2: SGHNT, YYREEE (reference sequence). The CDR3 loop spans 13 amino acids. Trimming left V 3 bases short and J 7 bases short, with 13 bases between. CDR3 region: CASSWGGANEAFF. CDR3 DNA: TGTGCCAGCAGCTGGGGCGGGGCCAATGAAGCTTTCTTT.

This chain uses TRBV5-6 with TRBJ1-1, with TRBD1 matching over 8 bases. The V segment lost 5 bases and the J segment 0 bases; nucleotides outside the gene matches: 12. The CDR3 spans 17 residues. Germline V gives CDR1 SGHDT, CDR2 YYEEEE. CDR3 in amino acids: CASSFSRDRTLNTEAFF. In DNA, the CDR3 is TGTGCCAGCAGTTTTTCTCGGGACAGGACCTTGAACACTGAAGCTTTCTTT.

This sequence joins TRBV7-8 and TRBJ2-3; tentative D call: TRBD2 (5 bases). The germline V and J ends were trimmed by 1 base and 3 bases, with 14 bases remaining between them. CDR1 SGHVS and CDR2 FQNEAQ come from the germline V gene. The CDR3 has 16 residues. The CDR3 bases are TGTGCCAGCAGCTTAGTCCCTAGCCCAAGAACAGATACGCAGTATTTT. It specifies CASSLVPSPRTDTQYF.

This clone appeared a single time. The chain employs TRBV28 and TRBJ1-6, with TRBD1 as a possible D gene (6 bases). Germline assignment: CDR1 MDHEN and CDR2 SYDVKM. V gave up 2 bases and J gave up 6 bases, with 17 bases separating them. The CDR3 sequence is 17 residues long. CDR3 region: CASSLVRSDRLNSPLHF. The DNA of the CDR3 is TGTGCCAGCAGTTTAGTCCGAAGCGACAGGCTTAATTCACCCCTCCACTTT.

This clone was detected only a few times. This chain joins TRBV6-5 and TRBJ1-5; tentative D call: TRBD1 (5 bases). The germline gives CDR1 MNHEY, CDR2 SVGAGI. The CDR3 loop spans 15 amino acids. The V and J ends lost 8 bases and 0 bases respectively, with 14 bases between them. The CDR3 DNA is TGTGCCAGCTTTGGGGCATTCAATAGCAATCAGCCCCAGCATTTT. The encoded protein is CASFGAFNSNQPQHF.

The chain is built from TRBV28 and TRBJ2-5; possible D gene TRBD1, 6 bases. This CDR3 spans 15 amino acids. Germline V gene data show CDR1 as MDHEN and CDR2 as SYDVKM. The V end lost 4 bases, the J end lost 5 bases, and 17 bases lay between the germline ends. CDR3 bases: TGTGCCAGCAGTTCCAACCCACAGGGAAAGGAGACCCAGTACTTC. Protein sequence: CASSSNPQGKETQYF.

The CDR3 DNA reads as TGTGCCAGCTCACCAGGACTGACGGAGACCCAGTACTTC. This sequence encodes CASSPGLTETQYF. The chain combines TRBV18 with TRBJ2-5; D is possibly TRBD2 (5 bases). The length of the CDR3 is 13 residues. Trimming cost V 2 bases and J 5 bases, with 9 bases left between them. Per germline, CDR1 KGHSH and CDR2 LQKENI.

This clone has a single count. CDR3 sequence: CASSSGYYAEAFF. CDR3 coding DNA: TGTGCCAGCAGTTCAGGGTATTATGCTGAAGCTTTCTTT. The gene calls are TRBV25-1 and TRBJ1-1, with a weak D call TRBD1 (5 bases). This CDR3 has 13 amino acids. CDR1 is MGHDK, CDR2 SYGVNS, per germline. V gave up 5 bases and J gave up 6 bases, with 13 bases separating them.